This T cell receptor (beta chain) appears in the sequencing data of a study of control samples from healthy donors and cancer patients. The germline V and J ends were trimmed by 4 bases and 2 bases, with 12 bases remaining between them. This CDR3 is 15 amino acids long. Germline loops: CDR1 MNHEY, CDR2 SVGAGI. TCRdb's table, derived via immunoSEQ multiplex PCR, lists solely in-frame clones and lacks some. The repertoire includes tens of thousands of clones, roughly 93% of them detected once, and roughly 1.5% sits in the top ten. Sequencing was performed on blood. The clonotype comes from a woman aged 25-40 years in good health. The chain couples TRBV6-5 to TRBJ1-3; D call uncertain. CDR3 bases: TGTGCCAGCAGTTTCCTCCGGGCGGCTGGAAACACCATATATTTT. Translating gives CASSFLRAAGNTIYF.